This T cell receptor beta chain is drawn from a study of graft-versus-host responses after intestinal transplantation. Overall study context: Multivisceral, liver-intestinal, or isolated intestinal transplants were performed in recipients. Induction with anti-thymocyte globulin, then tacrolimus and steroids for roughly 3 years, was given to all recipients.

Trimming took 0 bases from V and 4 from J; bases not matched to a gene: 4. Germline V gene sequence: CDR1 SGDLS, CDR2 YYNGEE. The length of the CDR3 is 15 residues. Study-wide results and caveats: Some GvH clones appeared in ileal mucosa or blood before recipient bone marrow.

TCRdb's table, derived via immunoSEQ multiplex PCR, lists solely in-frame clones and lacks some. Among approximately 10,000 clones listed, roughly 34% were seen once. The sample holds a few counts of this clone. Investigators plated about 200,000 CFSE-labeled responder cells together with about 200,000 irradiated stimulator cells labeled with violet dye. Here the sequenced sample was alloreactive CD8+ T cells from a mixed lymphocyte reaction culture, taken before intestinal transplant. Subset described: CFSE-low proliferating T cells sorted from roughly six-day pre-transplant mixed lymphocyte reaction (GvH or HvG direction). The clonotype comes from a human patient who received an intestinal transplant. The chain joins TRBV9 to TRBJ2-1; 7 bases agree with TRBD1. The DNA for the CDR3 is TGTGCCAGCAGCGTAGGGGGACAGAGATACAATGAGCAGTTCTTC. Amino acids: CASSVGGQRYNEQFF. Full variable domain (rest looked up from reference TRBV9 and TRBJ2-1): DSGVTQTPKHLITATGQRVTLRCSPRSGDLSVYWYQQSLDQGLQFLIQYYNGEERAKGNILERFSAQQFPDLHSELNLSSLELGDSALYFCASSVGGQRYNEQFFGPGTRLTVL.